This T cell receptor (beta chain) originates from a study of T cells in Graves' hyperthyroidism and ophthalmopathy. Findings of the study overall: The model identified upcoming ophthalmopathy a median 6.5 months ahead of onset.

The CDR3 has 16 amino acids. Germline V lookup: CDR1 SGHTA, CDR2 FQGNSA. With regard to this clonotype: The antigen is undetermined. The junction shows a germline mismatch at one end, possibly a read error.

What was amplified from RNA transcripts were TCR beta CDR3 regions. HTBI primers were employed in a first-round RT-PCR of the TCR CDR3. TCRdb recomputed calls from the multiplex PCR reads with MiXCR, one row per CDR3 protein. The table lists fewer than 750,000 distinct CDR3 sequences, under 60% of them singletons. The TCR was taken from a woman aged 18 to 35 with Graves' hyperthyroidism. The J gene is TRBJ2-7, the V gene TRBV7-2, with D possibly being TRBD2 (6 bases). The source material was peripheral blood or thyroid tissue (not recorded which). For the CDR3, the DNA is TGTGCCAGCAACTTAGGTGGCGGGACCTTCACCTACGAGCAGTACTTC. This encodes CASNLGGGTFTYEQYF.